These T cell receptor beta chains were read from a single sample in a study of response to subunit inactivated influenza vaccine. TCRdb re-analysed the RT-PCR reads in MiXCR, keeping a single row per CDR3 protein. The table shows more than 700,000 distinct CDR3 sequences, with around 20% occurring only once. The material sequenced was PBMCs from blood, taken around 5 days after vaccination. These receptors all stem from a man in his fifties who received an inactivated influenza vaccine. The CDR3 runs from the conserved cysteine through the conserved F or W. Each record gives: J gene, V gene, clone size, D gene, CDR3 length, CDR3 protein, CDR3 DNA. D genes are given only for firm matches. A row's size may be missing; if present it is once, few, many or a size class.

j_call: TRBJ1-1
v_call: TRBV29-1
clone_size: -
d_call: -
cdr3_length: 13
cdr3_aa: CSVSARMNTEAFF
cdr3_nt: TGCAGCGTGTCAGCCCGGATGAACACTGAAGCTTTCTTT

j_call: TRBJ2-5
v_call: TRBV3-1
clone_size: many
d_call: TRBD2
cdr3_length: 16
cdr3_aa: CASSPRQKLAGETQYF
cdr3_nt: TGTGCCAGCAGCCCTCGACAGAAACTAGCGGGAGAGACCCAGTACTTC

j_call: TRBJ2-5
v_call: TRBV20-1
clone_size: few
d_call: -
cdr3_length: 14
cdr3_aa: CSARDSSHQETQYF
cdr3_nt: TGCAGTGCTAGAGATAGCAGTCACCAAGAGACCCAGTACTTC

j_call: TRBJ2-1
v_call: TRBV7-3
clone_size: few
d_call: -
cdr3_length: 16
cdr3_aa: CASSLGDWSSYNEQFF
cdr3_nt: TGTGCCAGCAGCCTTGGAGACTGGAGCTCCTACAATGAGCAGTTCTTC

j_call: TRBJ2-2
v_call: TRBV7-2
clone_size: few
d_call: TRBD1
cdr3_length: 15
cdr3_aa: CASSFWDRLTGELFF
cdr3_nt: TGTGCCAGCAGCTTCTGGGACAGACTCACCGGGGAGCTGTTTTTT

j_call: TRBJ2-7
v_call: TRBV20-1
clone_size: -
d_call: TRBD1
cdr3_length: 13
cdr3_aa: CSAARDRGYEQYF
cdr3_nt: TGCAGTGCCGCACGGGACAGGGGCTACGAGCAGTACTTC

j_call: TRBJ1-6
v_call: TRBV7-9
clone_size: -
d_call: TRBD1
cdr3_length: 14
cdr3_aa: CASSSRDRNSPLHF
cdr3_nt: TGTGCCAGCAGCTCCCGGGACAGAAATTCACCCCTCCACTTT

j_call: TRBJ2-7
v_call: TRBV28
clone_size: -
d_call: TRBD1
cdr3_length: 16
cdr3_aa: CASSLYRDRGHYEQYF
cdr3_nt: TGTGCCAGCAGTTTATATCGGGACAGGGGCCACTACGAGCAGTACTTC

j_call: TRBJ1-1
v_call: TRBV4-2
clone_size: -
d_call: -
cdr3_length: 14
cdr3_aa: CASSQDRETAEAFF
cdr3_nt: TGTGCCAGCAGCCAAGACAGGGAAACGGCTGAAGCTTTCTTT

j_call: TRBJ1-2
v_call: TRBV3-1
clone_size: -
d_call: -
cdr3_length: 15
cdr3_aa: CASSHSVIRAYGYTF
cdr3_nt: TGTGCCAGCAGCCATTCCGTGATCAGGGCCTATGGCTACACCTTC

j_call: TRBJ2-2
v_call: TRBV4-2
clone_size: -
d_call: TRBD1
cdr3_length: 17
cdr3_aa: CASSQVRTGTNTGELFF
cdr3_nt: TGTGCCAGCAGCCAAGTGCGGACAGGGACGAACACCGGGGAGCTGTTTTTT

j_call: TRBJ2-2
v_call: TRBV28
clone_size: -
d_call: -
cdr3_length: 14
cdr3_aa: CASNPGRNTGELFF
cdr3_nt: TGTGCCAGCAATCCGGGCAGGAACACCGGGGAGCTGTTTTTT

j_call: TRBJ2-2
v_call: TRBV4-2
clone_size: -
d_call: -
cdr3_length: 16
cdr3_aa: CASSQDRAPGPGELFF
cdr3_nt: TGTGCCAGCAGCCAGGATAGGGCACCCGGGCCCGGGGAGCTGTTTTTT

j_call: TRBJ1-1
v_call: TRBV12-3/TRBV12-4
clone_size: -
d_call: -
cdr3_length: 13
cdr3_aa: CASNVWGNTEAFF
cdr3_nt: TGTGCCAGCAACGTCTGGGGTAACACTGAAGCTTTCTTT

j_call: TRBJ2-1
v_call: TRBV14
clone_size: once
d_call: -
cdr3_length: 13
cdr3_aa: CASSQLKGSEQFF
cdr3_nt: TGTGCCAGCAGCCAATTAAAGGGGAGTGAGCAGTTCTTC

j_call: TRBJ2-1
v_call: TRBV20-1
clone_size: -
d_call: -
cdr3_length: 14
cdr3_aa: CSARVGGPSSEQFF
cdr3_nt: TGCAGTGCTAGAGTTGGGGGGCCCTCCAGTGAGCAGTTCTTC

j_call: TRBJ2-7
v_call: TRBV6-7
clone_size: -
d_call: -
cdr3_length: 16
cdr3_aa: CASSYDRRGSSYEQYF
cdr3_nt: TGTGCCAGCAGTTACGACAGACGGGGTAGCTCCTACGAGCAGTACTTC

j_call: TRBJ2-7
v_call: TRBV5-6
clone_size: few
d_call: -
cdr3_length: 13
cdr3_aa: CASSPWTEYEQYF
cdr3_nt: TGTGCCAGCAGCCCCTGGACGGAGTACGAGCAGTACTTC

j_call: TRBJ2-1
v_call: TRBV20-1
clone_size: few
d_call: TRBD2
cdr3_length: 16
cdr3_aa: CSARDPASGSRNEQFF
cdr3_nt: TGCAGTGCTAGAGATCCGGCTAGCGGGAGTCGTAATGAGCAGTTCTTC

j_call: TRBJ2-2
v_call: TRBV20-1
clone_size: -
d_call: -
cdr3_length: 15
cdr3_aa: CSARGGLANTGELFF
cdr3_nt: TGCAGTGCTAGAGGTGGCCTGGCCAACACCGGGGAGCTGTTTTTT

j_call: TRBJ2-4
v_call: TRBV6-5
clone_size: -
d_call: -
cdr3_length: 13
cdr3_aa: CASSYSKLGIQYF
cdr3_nt: TGTGCCAGCAGTTACTCGAAACTAGGCATTCAGTACTTC

j_call: TRBJ2-7
v_call: TRBV15
clone_size: few
d_call: TRBD2
cdr3_length: 12
cdr3_aa: CATKREDGEQYF
cdr3_nt: TGTGCCACCAAGCGGGAGGATGGCGAGCAGTACTTC

j_call: TRBJ1-4
v_call: TRBV18
clone_size: few
d_call: -
cdr3_length: 15
cdr3_aa: CASSPPGGAGEKLFF
cdr3_nt: TGTGCCAGCTCACCACCCGGGGGCGCGGGTGAAAAACTGTTTTTT

j_call: TRBJ2-1
v_call: TRBV7-2
clone_size: -
d_call: TRBD2
cdr3_length: 17
cdr3_aa: CASRPGTSGSDWYEQFF
cdr3_nt: TGTGCCAGCAGGCCGGGGACTAGCGGGAGTGACTGGTATGAGCAGTTCTTC

j_call: TRBJ2-1
v_call: TRBV5-1
clone_size: few
d_call: TRBD2
cdr3_length: 15
cdr3_aa: CASSARTSGNNEQFF
cdr3_nt: TGCGCCAGCAGCGCTAGGACTAGCGGTAACAATGAGCAGTTCTTC

j_call: TRBJ2-3
v_call: TRBV20-1
clone_size: -
d_call: TRBD2
cdr3_length: 17
cdr3_aa: CSARDLRSSGAMDTQYF
cdr3_nt: TGCAGTGCTAGAGATCTCCGGTCTAGCGGTGCGATGGATACGCAGTATTTT

j_call: TRBJ2-3
v_call: TRBV29-1
clone_size: few
d_call: -
cdr3_length: 14
cdr3_aa: CSVVGGPNTDTQYF
cdr3_nt: TGCAGCGTTGTCGGGGGGCCCAACACAGATACGCAGTATTTT

j_call: TRBJ2-7
v_call: TRBV5-1
clone_size: -
d_call: TRBD2
cdr3_length: 15
cdr3_aa: CASSGTSGSNYEQYF
cdr3_nt: TGCGCCAGCAGCGGGACTAGCGGGAGCAACTACGAGCAGTACTTC